The next 12 T cell receptor beta chains were all read from a single sample in a study of response to subunit inactivated influenza vaccine. TCRdb itself ran the RT-PCR reads through MiXCR, one entry per CDR3 protein. The sample has about 700,000 distinct CDR3 sequences, more than 11% seen once; the top ten hold 5.5% to 8%. Sequences were derived from PBMCs from blood, sampled approximately 15 days before vaccination. Source of these receptors: a man aged 50-60 years who received an inactivated influenza vaccine.

This clonotype was observed many times. This chain uses TRBV5-1 with TRBJ2-7; possibly TRBD1 or TRBD2 for D (6 bases each). The CDR3 totals 13 residues. V lost 5 bases and J 2 bases, leaving 11 bases between the germline ends. In germline, CDR1 is SGHRS, CDR2 YFSETQ. CDR3 nucleotide sequence: TGCGCCAGCAGAGGGGGGCAACCCTACGAGCAGTACTTC. This sequence encodes CASRGGQPYEQYF.

V and J are TRBV7-3 and TRBJ2-1, with TRBD2 as a possible D gene (6 bases). The CDR3 runs 16 residues. Trimming stripped 0 bases from V and 3 bases from J, with 12 bases between. The germline gives CDR1 SGHTA, CDR2 FQGTGA. CDR3 sequence: CASSLTGGTFYNEQFF. The CDR3 nucleotides are TGTGCCAGCAGCTTAACCGGCGGGACTTTCTACAATGAGCAGTTCTTC. Full variable domain (outside the CDR3, taken from reference TRBV7-3 and TRBJ2-1): GAGVSQTPSNKVTEKGKYVELRCDPISGHTALYWYRQSLGQGPEFLIYFQGTGAADDSGLPNDRFFAVRPEGSVSTLKIQRTERGDSAVYLCASSLTGGTFYNEQFFGPGTRLTVL.

This clonotype has only a few counts. For the CDR3, the DNA is TGTGCCAGCAGCTTAGCCGTGAACTACGAGCAGTACTTC. Protein sequence: CASSLAVNYEQYF. V and J are TRBV7-8 and TRBJ2-7, with unresolved D. The CDR3 loop spans 13 amino acids. V lost 0 bases to trimming and J lost 3 bases, with 6 bases between them. Per the germline V gene, CDR1 is SGHVS and CDR2 is FQNEAQ.

This sequence joins TRBV30 and TRBJ1-6; TRBD1 agrees at 8 bases. CDR1 GTSNPN and CDR2 SVGIG come from the germline V gene (reference sequence). This CDR3 region has 15 residues. The V gene end was trimmed by 2 bases and the J gene end by 9 bases; junction bases not matched to a gene: 9. As DNA, the CDR3 is TGTGCCTGGAGTCCTCAGGGGGCAGATTCTTCACCCCTCCACTTT. Protein sequence: CAWSPQGADSSPLHF.

This clonotype came up many times. Germline and junction disagree at one end, which may indicate a read error. The V call is TRBV15, the J call TRBJ2-1; TRBD2 matches at 9 bases. The CDR3 has 14 amino acids. The V gene's germline CDR1 is LNHNV and CDR2 YYDKDF (reference sequence). CDR3 loop: CATRRAGGYNEQFF. DNA for the CDR3: TGTGCCACCAGAAGAGCGGGGGGCTACAATGAGCAGTTCTTC.

On this clonotype itself: The germline gene is not matched at one end of the junction; a read error may be the cause. This chain uses TRBV2 with TRBJ2-1; tentatively, D is TRBD1 (6 bases). Germline V gives CDR1 SNHLY, CDR2 FYNNEI. The CDR3 totals 17 residues. The CDR3 DNA reads TGTGCCCGCAGTCTACCAGGGGCCCCGAATCCAAGGAGTGAGCAGTTCTTC. Amino acids: CARSLPGAPNPRSEQFF.

The V and J genes are TRBV6-1 and TRBJ2-7; TRBD2 matches at 9 bases. After removal of 8 bases from V and 5 bases from J, the junction contained 16 bases not matched to a gene. The germline CDR1 and CDR2 sequences are MNHNS and SASEGT. The length of the CDR3 is 16 residues. CDR3: CASPQICSGRANEQYF. In nucleotides, the CDR3 is TGTGCCAGCCCCCAGATATGTAGCGGGAGAGCGAACGAGCAGTACTTC.

This clonotype was recorded at least ten times. The V and J genes are TRBV7-9 and TRBJ2-2, with D uncertain. This CDR3 contains 11 residues. The germline V gene encodes CDR1 SEHNR and CDR2 FQNEAQ (reference sequence). Trimming shortened V by 9 bases and J by 6 bases, and 8 bases separated the two germline ends. The CDR3 nucleotides are TGTGCCAGTGGTTGGGCCGGGGAGCTGTTTTTT. It translates to CASGWAGELFF.

This clonotype was seen at least ten times. This chain links TRBV12-3 or TRBV12-4 with TRBJ1-5; D may be TRBD1 (6 bases). The CDR3 consists of 14 residues. V lost 6 bases and J 1 base, leaving 10 bases between the germline ends. For the CDR3, the DNA is TGTGCCAGCAGGCAGGGGTCCAGCAATCAGCCCCAGCATTTT. Encoded protein: CASRQGSSNQPQHF.

The table lists this clonotype with a few counts. DNA of the CDR3: TGTGCCAGCAGTTCGACCCCAGGGCTGAACACTGAAGCTTTCTTT. Its translation is CASSSTPGLNTEAFF. The rearrangement uses TRBV28 and TRBJ1-1, with a weak D call TRBD1 (5 bases). Germline V CDR1 and CDR2: MDHEN, SYDVKM. The CDR3 consists of 15 residues. Trimming pared 4 bases from V and 0 bases from J, leaving 12 bases between.

The rearrangement uses TRBV27 and TRBJ2-1, with D possibly matching TRBD2 (7 bases). The CDR3 contains 16 residues. V lost 4 bases to trimming and J lost 5 bases, with 18 bases between them. The germline V gene has CDR1 MNHEY and CDR2 SMNVEV (reference sequence). CDR3 sequence: CASSWGGGMGNNEQFF. The CDR3 DNA follows: TGTGCCAGCAGTTGGGGGGGCGGGATGGGAAACAATGAGCAGTTCTTC.

The CDR3 DNA is TGCAGCGTTGGTCGGGAGGCTGAAGCTTTCTTT. Residues: CSVGREAEAFF. This rearrangement joins TRBV29-1 to TRBJ1-1; D remains ambiguous. The V gene's germline CDR1 is SQVTM and CDR2 ANQGSEA. V was clipped by 4 bases and J by 6 bases, with 9 bases between them. This CDR3 comprises 11 residues.